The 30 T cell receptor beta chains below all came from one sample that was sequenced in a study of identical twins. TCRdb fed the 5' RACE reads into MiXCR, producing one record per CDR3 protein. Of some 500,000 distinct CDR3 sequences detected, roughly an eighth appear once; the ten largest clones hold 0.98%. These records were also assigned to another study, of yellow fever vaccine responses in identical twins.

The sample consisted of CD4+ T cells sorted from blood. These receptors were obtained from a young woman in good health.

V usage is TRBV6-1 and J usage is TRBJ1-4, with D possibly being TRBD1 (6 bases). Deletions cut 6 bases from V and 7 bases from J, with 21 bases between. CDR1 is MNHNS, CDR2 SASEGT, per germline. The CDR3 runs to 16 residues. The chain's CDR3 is CASRISSGALTEKLFF. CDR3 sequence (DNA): TGTGCCAGCAGAATATCCTCAGGGGCTTTGACTGAAAAACTGTTTTTT.

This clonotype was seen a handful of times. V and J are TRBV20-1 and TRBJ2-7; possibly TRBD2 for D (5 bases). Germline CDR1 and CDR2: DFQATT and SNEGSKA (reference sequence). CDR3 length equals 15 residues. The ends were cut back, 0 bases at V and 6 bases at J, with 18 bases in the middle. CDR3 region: CSARDPSSLEGEQYF. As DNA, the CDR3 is TGCAGTGCTAGAGATCCGAGCTCCCTAGAGGGCGAGCAGTACTTC.

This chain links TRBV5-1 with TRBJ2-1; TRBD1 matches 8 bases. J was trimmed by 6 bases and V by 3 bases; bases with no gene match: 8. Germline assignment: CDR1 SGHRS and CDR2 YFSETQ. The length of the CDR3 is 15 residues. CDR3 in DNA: TGCGCCAGCAGCTGGACTTTAGACAGGGGCAATGAGCAGTTCTTC. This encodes CASSWTLDRGNEQFF.

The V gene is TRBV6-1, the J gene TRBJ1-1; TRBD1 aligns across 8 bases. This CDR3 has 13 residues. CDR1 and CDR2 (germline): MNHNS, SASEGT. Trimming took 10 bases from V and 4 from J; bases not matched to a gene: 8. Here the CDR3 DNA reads TGTGCCACCATAGACAGGGGTGGCACTGAAGCTTTCTTT. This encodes CATIDRGGTEAFF.

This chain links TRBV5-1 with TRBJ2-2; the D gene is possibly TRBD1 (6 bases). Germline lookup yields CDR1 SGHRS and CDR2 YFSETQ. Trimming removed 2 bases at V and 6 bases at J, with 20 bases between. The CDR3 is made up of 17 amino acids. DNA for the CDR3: TGCGCCAGCAGCTTTGGGGGCCCAGGGATCTTGCCCGGGGAGCTGTTTTTT. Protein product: CASSFGGPGILPGELFF.

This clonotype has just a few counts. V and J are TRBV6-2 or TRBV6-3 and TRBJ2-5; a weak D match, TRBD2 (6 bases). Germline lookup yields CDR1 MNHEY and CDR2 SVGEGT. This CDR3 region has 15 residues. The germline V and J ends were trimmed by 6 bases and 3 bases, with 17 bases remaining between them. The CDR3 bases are TGTGCCAGCAGAAACGCGGGACTGATAGAAGAGACCCAGTACTTC. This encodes CASRNAGLIEETQYF.

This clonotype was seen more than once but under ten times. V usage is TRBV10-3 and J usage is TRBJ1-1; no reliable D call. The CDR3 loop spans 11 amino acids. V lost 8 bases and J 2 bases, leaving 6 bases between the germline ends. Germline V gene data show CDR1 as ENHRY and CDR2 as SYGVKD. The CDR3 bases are TGTGCCATCGGAGAAAACACTGAAGCTTTCTTT. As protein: CAIGENTEAFF.

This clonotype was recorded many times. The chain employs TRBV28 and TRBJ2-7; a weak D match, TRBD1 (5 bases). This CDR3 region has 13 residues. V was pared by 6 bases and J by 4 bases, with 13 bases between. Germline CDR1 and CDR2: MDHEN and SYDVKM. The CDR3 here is CASSQPDSYEQYF. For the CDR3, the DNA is TGTGCCAGCAGCCAACCTGACAGTTACGAGCAGTACTTC.

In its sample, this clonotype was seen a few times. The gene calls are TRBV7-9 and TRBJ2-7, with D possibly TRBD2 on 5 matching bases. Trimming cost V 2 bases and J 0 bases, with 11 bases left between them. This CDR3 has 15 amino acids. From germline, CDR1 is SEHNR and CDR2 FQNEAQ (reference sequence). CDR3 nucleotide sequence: TGTGCCAGCAGCTTATATGGAGGTGGCTCCTACGAGCAGTACTTC. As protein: CASSLYGGGSYEQYF.

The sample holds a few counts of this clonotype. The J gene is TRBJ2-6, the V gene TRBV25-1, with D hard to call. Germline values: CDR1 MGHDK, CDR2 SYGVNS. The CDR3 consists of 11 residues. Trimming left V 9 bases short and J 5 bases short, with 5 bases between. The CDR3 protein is CASSWANVLTF. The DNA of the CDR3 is TGTGCCAGTTCGTGGGCCAACGTCCTGACTTTC.

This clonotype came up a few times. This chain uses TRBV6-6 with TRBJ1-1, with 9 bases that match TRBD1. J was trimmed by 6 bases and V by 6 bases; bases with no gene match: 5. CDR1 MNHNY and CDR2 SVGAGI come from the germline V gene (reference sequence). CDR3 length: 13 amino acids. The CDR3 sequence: CASSPTGGSEAFF. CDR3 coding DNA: TGTGCCAGCAGCCCGACAGGGGGATCTGAAGCTTTCTTT.

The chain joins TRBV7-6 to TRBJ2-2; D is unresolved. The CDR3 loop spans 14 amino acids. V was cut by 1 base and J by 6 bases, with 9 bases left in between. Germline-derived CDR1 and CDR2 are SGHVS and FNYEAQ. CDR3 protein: CASSLDRAPGELFF. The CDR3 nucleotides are TGTGCCAGCAGCTTAGACCGCGCACCCGGGGAGCTGTTTTTT.

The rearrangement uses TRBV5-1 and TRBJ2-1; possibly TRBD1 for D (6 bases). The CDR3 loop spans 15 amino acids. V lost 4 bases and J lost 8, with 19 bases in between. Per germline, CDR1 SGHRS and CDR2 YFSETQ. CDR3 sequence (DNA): TGCGCCAGCAGCCCGAGGGGCAGGGGAAGAGATGAGCAGTTCTTC. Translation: CASSPRGRGRDEQFF.

CDR3 amino acids: CAIKEGSGANVLTF. In DNA form, the CDR3 reads TGTGCCATCAAGGAGGGTTCTGGGGCCAACGTCCTGACTTTC. This rearrangement joins TRBV10-3 to TRBJ2-6; D may be TRBD2 (6 bases). Trimming stripped 7 bases from V and 1 base from J, with 8 bases between. This CDR3 is built from 14 residues. Per the germline V gene, CDR1 is ENHRY and CDR2 is SYGVKD.

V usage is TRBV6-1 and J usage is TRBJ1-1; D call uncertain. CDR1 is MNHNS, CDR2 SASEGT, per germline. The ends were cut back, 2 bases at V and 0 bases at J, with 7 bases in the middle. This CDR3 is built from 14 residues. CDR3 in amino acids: CASSEQQMNTEAFF. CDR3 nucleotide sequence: TGTGCCAGCAGTGAACAACAGATGAACACTGAAGCTTTCTTT.

DNA for the CDR3: TGTGCCAGCAGCCAAGAGGGTGGACCAACTAGCGGGAGGTACACAGATACGCAGTATTTT. It translates to CASSQEGGPTSGRYTDTQYF. The chain recombines TRBV3-1 with TRBJ2-3; TRBD2 matches 12 bases. The CDR3 has 20 residues. Trimming removed 0 bases from V and 2 bases from J; junction bases left unmatched: 12. The V gene's germline CDR1 is LGHDT and CDR2 YNNKEL (reference sequence).

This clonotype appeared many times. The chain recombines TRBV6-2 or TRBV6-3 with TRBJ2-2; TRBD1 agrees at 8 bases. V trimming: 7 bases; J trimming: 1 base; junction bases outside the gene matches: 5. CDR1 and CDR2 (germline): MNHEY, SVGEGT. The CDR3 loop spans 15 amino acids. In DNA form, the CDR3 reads TGTGCCAGCACCTGGACAGGGCAGAACACCGGGGAGCTGTTTTTT. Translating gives CASTWTGQNTGELFF.

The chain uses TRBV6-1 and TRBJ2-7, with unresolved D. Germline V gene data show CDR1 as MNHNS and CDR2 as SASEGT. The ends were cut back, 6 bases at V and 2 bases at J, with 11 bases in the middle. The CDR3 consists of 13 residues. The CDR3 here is CASRARVPYEQYF. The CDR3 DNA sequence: TGTGCCAGCAGGGCCCGGGTCCCCTACGAGCAGTACTTC.

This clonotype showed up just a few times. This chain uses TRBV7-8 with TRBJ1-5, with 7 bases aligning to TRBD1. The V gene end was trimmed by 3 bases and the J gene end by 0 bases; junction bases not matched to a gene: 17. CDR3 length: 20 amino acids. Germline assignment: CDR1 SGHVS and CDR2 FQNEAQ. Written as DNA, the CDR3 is TGTGCCAGCAGCTTGGGGGCCGGGCAGGGGGTTTTTAATAGCAATCAGCCCCAGCATTTT. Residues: CASSLGAGQGVFNSNQPQHF.

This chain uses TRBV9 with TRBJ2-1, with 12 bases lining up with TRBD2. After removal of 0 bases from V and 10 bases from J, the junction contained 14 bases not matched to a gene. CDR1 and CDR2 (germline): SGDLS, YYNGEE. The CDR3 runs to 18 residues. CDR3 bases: TGTGCCAGCAGCGTAGGACTAGCGGGGGCCCCGGGGGGTTTAGAGCAGTTCTTC. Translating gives CASSVGLAGAPGGLEQFF.

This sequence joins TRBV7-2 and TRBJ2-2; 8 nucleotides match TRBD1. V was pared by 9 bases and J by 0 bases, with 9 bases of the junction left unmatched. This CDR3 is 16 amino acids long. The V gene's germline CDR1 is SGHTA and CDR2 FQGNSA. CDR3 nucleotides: TGTGCCAGTAAGGACAGGGCCACTGCGAACACCGGGGAGCTGTTTTTT. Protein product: CASKDRATANTGELFF. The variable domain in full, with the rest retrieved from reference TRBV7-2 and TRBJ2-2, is GAGVSQSPSNKVTEKGKDVELRCDPISGHTALYWYRQSLGQGLEFLIYFQGNSAPDKSGLPSDRFSAERTGGSVSTLTIQRTQQEDSAVYLCASKDRATANTGELFFGEGSRLTVL.

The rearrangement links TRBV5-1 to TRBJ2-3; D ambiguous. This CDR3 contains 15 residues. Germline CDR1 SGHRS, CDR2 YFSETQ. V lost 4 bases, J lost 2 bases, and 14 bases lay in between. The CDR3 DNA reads TGCGCCAGCAGCCGTATGCCTACCAACACAGATACGCAGTATTTT. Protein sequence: CASSRMPTNTDTQYF.

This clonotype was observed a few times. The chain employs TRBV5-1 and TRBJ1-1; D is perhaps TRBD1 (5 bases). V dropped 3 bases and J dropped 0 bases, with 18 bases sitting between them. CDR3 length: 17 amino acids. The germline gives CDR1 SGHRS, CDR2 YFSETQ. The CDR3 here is CASSSTRGGNLNTEAFF. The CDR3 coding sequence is TGCGCCAGCAGCTCCACCCGGGGGGGAAATCTGAACACTGAAGCTTTCTTT.

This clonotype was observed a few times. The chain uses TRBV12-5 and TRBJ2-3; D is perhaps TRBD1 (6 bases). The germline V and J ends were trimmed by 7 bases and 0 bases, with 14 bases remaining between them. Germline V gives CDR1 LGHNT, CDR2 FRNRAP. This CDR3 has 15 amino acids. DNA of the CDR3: TGTGCTAGTGCTCAGGGGACCTATAGCACAGATACGCAGTATTTT. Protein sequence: CASAQGTYSTDTQYF. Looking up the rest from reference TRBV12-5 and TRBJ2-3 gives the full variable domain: DARVTQTPRHKVTEMGQEVTMRCQPILGHNTVFWYRQTMMQGLELLAYFRNRAPLDDSGMPKDRFSAEMPDATLATLKIQPSEPRDSAVYFCASAQGTYSTDTQYFGPGTRLTVL.

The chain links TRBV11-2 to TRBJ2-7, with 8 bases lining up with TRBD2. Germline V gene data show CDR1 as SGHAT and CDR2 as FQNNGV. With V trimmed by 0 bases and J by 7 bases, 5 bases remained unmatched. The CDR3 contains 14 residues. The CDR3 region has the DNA TGTGCCAGCAGCTTAGAATTAGCGGGGTATGAGCAGTACTTC. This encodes CASSLELAGYEQYF.

The CDR3 reads CASSVRTGTDTQYF. Here the CDR3 DNA reads TGTGCCAGTAGTGTTCGGACGGGCACAGATACGCAGTATTTT. This sequence joins TRBV19 and TRBJ2-3; D not resolved. Germline CDR1 reads LNHDA; CDR2 reads SQIVND (reference sequence). Trimming shortened V by 5 bases and J by 1 base, and 10 bases separated the two germline ends. The CDR3 is 14 amino acids.

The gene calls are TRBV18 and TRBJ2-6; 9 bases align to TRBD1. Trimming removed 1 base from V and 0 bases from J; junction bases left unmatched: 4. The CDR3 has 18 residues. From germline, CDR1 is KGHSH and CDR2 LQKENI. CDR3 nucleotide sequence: TGTGCCAGCTCACCACGGGACAGGGTACTCTCTGGGGCCAACGTCCTGACTTTC. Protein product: CASSPRDRVLSGANVLTF.

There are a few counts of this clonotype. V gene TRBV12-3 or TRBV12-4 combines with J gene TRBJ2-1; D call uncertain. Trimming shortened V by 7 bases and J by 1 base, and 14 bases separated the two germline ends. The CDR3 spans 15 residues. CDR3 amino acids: CASNIGSSSYNEQFF. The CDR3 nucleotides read TGTGCCAGCAACATAGGAAGTTCTTCCTACAATGAGCAGTTCTTC.

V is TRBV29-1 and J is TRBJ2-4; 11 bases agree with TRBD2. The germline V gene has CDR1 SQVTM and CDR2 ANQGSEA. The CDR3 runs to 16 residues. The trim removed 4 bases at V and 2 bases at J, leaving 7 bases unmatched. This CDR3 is CSVGPSGGRTKNIQYF. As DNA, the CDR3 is TGCAGCGTTGGGCCTAGCGGGGGGCGGACCAAAAACATTCAGTACTTC.

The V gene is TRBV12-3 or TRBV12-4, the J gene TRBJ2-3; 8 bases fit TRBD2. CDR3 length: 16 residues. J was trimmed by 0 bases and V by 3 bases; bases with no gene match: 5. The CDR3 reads CASSFHGTSSTDTQYF. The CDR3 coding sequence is TGTGCCAGCAGTTTCCACGGGACTAGTAGCACAGATACGCAGTATTTT.